The 9 T cell receptor beta chains below all came from one sample that was sequenced in a study of blood T cell repertoires in COVID-19. Profiling relied on immunoSEQ multiplex PCR, and the TCRdb table lists in-frame clones only, not all of them. The repertoire holds about 150,000 clones, with almost 85% as singletons. Sequencing was done on a sample of peripheral blood. The receptors were sampled from a human donor with acute or convalescent COVID-19. The donor label of this sample is uncertain.

This clone was observed once. This chain links TRBV2 with TRBJ1-3; no definite D call. The CDR3 runs 14 residues. Between the trimmed V and J ends, which lost 5 bases and 0 bases, there was a span of 8 bases. The germline V gene encodes CDR1 SNHLY and CDR2 FYNNEI. CDR3 residues: CASSSTGSGNTIYF. As DNA, the CDR3 is TGTGCCAGCAGTTCGACGGGCTCTGGAAACACCATATATTTT.

The V call is TRBV5-1, the J call TRBJ2-5, with 10 bases that match TRBD1. From germline, CDR1 is SGHRS and CDR2 YFSETQ. The trim removed 4 bases at V and 5 bases at J, leaving 5 bases unmatched. The CDR3 covers 14 residues. CDR3 coding DNA: TGCGCCAGCAGCCTGGGACAGGGGTTGGAGACCCAGTACTTC. It translates to CASSLGQGLETQYF. Complete variable domain (other parts from reference TRBV5-1 and TRBJ2-5): KAGVTQTPRYLIKTRGQQVTLSCSPISGHRSVSWYQQTPGQGLQFLFEYFSETQRNKGNFPGRFSGRQFSNSRSEMNVSTLELGDSALYLCASSLGQGLETQYFGPGTRLLVL.

The genes are TRBV12-3 or TRBV12-4 and TRBJ1-4; D call uncertain. The CDR3 has 12 residues. Deletions cut 9 bases from V and 2 bases from J, with 7 bases between. This CDR3 is CASSRTNEKLFF. The CDR3 DNA reads as TGTGCCAGTAGTCGTACTAATGAAAAACTGTTTTTT.

The chain employs TRBV5-6 and TRBJ2-5, with 15 bases lining up with TRBD2. J lost 5 bases, V lost 0 bases, and 5 bases had no gene match. This CDR3 contains 17 residues. Germline CDR1 and CDR2: SGHDT and YYEEEE. CDR3: CASSLVRTSGGAETQYF. The CDR3 nucleotides are TGTGCCAGCAGCTTGGTACGGACTAGCGGGGGGGCTGAGACCCAGTACTTC.

The chain joins TRBV7-2 to TRBJ1-5; D call uncertain. Germline V gives CDR1 SGHTA, CDR2 FQGNSA. The CDR3 covers 13 residues. Deletions cut 5 bases from V and 11 bases from J, with 16 bases between. The CDR3 protein is CASSRSFGLAQHF. The CDR3 DNA reads as TGTGCCAGCAGCCGAAGCTTCGGGTTGGCCCAGCATTTT. The full variable domain, completed using reference TRBV7-2 and TRBJ1-5, is GAGVSQSPSNKVTEKGKDVELRCDPISGHTALYWYRQSLGQGLEFLIYFQGNSAPDKSGLPSDRFSAERTGGSVSTLTIQRTQQEDSAVYLCASSRSFGLAQHFGDGTRLSIL.

V and J are TRBV4-1 and TRBJ1-1; 7 bases align to TRBD1. The CDR3 contains 14 residues. In germline, CDR1 is MGHRA, CDR2 YSYEKL. V lost 4 bases, J lost 0 bases, and 2 bases stayed unmatched. The DNA of the CDR3 is TGCGCCAGCAGCCCGACAGGGATGAACACTGAAGCTTTCTTT. Encoded protein: CASSPTGMNTEAFF.

The chain carries TRBV5-1 and TRBJ1-6, with 7 bases matching TRBD1. Germline loops: CDR1 SGHRS, CDR2 YFSETQ. Germline trimming cut 0 bases from V and 10 bases from J; bases unmatched to any gene: 13. The CDR3 length is 17 residues. The CDR3 loop is CASSLASAQTGRSPLHF. The CDR3 DNA is TGCGCCAGCAGCTTGGCCTCGGCCCAGACAGGGCGATCACCCCTCCACTTT.

The chain joins TRBV6-5 to TRBJ1-2; 10 bases line up with TRBD1. The CDR3 contains 12 residues. In germline, CDR1 is MNHEY, CDR2 SVGAGI. With 6 bases clipped from V and 5 bases from J, the junction kept 0 bases outside the gene matches. CDR3 loop: CASRGQGYGYTF. The CDR3 region has the DNA TGTGCCAGCAGGGGACAGGGGTATGGCTACACCTTC.

The sample holds one count of this clone. The V gene is TRBV27, the J gene TRBJ2-7; D may be TRBD2 (6 bases). CDR3 length: 14 amino acids. Germline V lookup: CDR1 MNHEY, CDR2 SMNVEV (reference sequence). V was cut by 2 bases and J by 6 bases, with 14 bases left in between. This CDR3 reads CASSLIGGNREQYF. In DNA form, the CDR3 reads TGTGCCAGCAGTTTAATCGGGGGTAACCGCGAGCAGTACTTC.